These T cell receptor beta chains were read from a single sample in a study of T cells in Graves' hyperthyroidism and ophthalmopathy. In TCRdb, the multiplex PCR reads were re-called with MiXCR into one record per CDR3 protein. The data contain nearly 250,000 distinct CDR3 sequences, approximately 25% of them singletons. The sequenced material came from blood. These receptors all come from a woman aged 40 to 49 with Graves' ophthalmopathy. CDR3s include the opening cysteine and the closing phenylalanine or tryptophan. The D gene is left open where the match is weak. Some rows have no size entry. The others give once, few or many, or a class for an expanded clone.

j_call | clone_size | d_call | v_call | cdr3_nt | cdr3_aa
TRBJ2-2 | NA | NA | TRBV7-9 | TGTGCCAGCAGCTTAGTTGTTCGCGGGACGGAGGAGCTGTTTTTT | CASSLVVRGTEELFF
TRBJ1-2 | many | TRBD1 | TRBV19 | TGTGCCAGTAGTATGGGGACAGGGAATGGCTACACCTTC | CASSMGTGNGYTF
TRBJ2-7 | many | NA | TRBV28 | TGTGCCGGCATCGCTACCTTGGGCGAGCAGTACTTC | CAGIATLGEQYF
TRBJ1-2 | many | TRBD1 | TRBV28 | TGTGCCAGCAGCCTGGACAGGGGGCCCTCTAACTATGGCTACACCTTC | CASSLDRGPSNYGYTF
TRBJ2-1 | many | NA | TRBV28 | TGTGCCAGCAGTACCTATTGGGATGAGCAGTTCTTC | CASSTYWDEQFF
TRBJ2-7 | once | NA | TRBV7-3 | TGTGCCAGCAGCGCCATCTCAGCCCTCTCCTACGAGCAGTACTTC | CASSAISALSYEQYF
TRBJ2-5 | NA | TRBD2 | TRBV28 | TGTGCCAGCAGTGTACCGGGACTAGCGGGACAAGAGACCCAGTACTTC | CASSVPGLAGQETQYF
TRBJ2-5 | many | NA | TRBV24-1 | TGTGCCACCAGTGAAACTAATCAAGAGACCCAGTACTTC | CATSETNQETQYF
TRBJ1-1 | NA | NA | TRBV12-3/TRBV12-4 | TGTGCCAGCAGCTACGACAGGAGGGATCAAGCTTTCTTT | CASSYDRRDQAFF
TRBJ2-2 | few | TRBD2 | TRBV30 | TGTGCCTGGAGAGCGGGAGGGGCACCGGGGGAGCTGTTTTTT | CAWRAGGAPGELFF
TRBJ1-1 | many | NA | TRBV6-1 | TGTGCCAGCAGTGAATTGCGGTGGACTGAAGCTTTCTTT | CASSELRWTEAFF
TRBJ2-6 | many | NA | TRBV11-2 | TGTGCCAGCAGCTTGGGTGGGGCTGGGGCCAACGTCCTGACTTTC | CASSLGGAGANVLTF
TRBJ1-1 | NA | NA | TRBV6-1 | TGTGCCAGCAGGCGAGGCAGTCTAAACACTGAAGCTTTCTTT | CASRRGSLNTEAFF
TRBJ2-7 | many | NA | TRBV28 | TGTGCCAGCGGGAGGACAGTCGAAGAGCAGTACTTC | CASGRTVEEQYF
TRBJ1-6 | few | NA | TRBV6-1 | TGTGCCAGCAGTGAGGCCAGGAGTGATTCACCCCTCCACTTT | CASSEARSDSPLHF
TRBJ1-2 | NA | NA | TRBV30 | TGTGCCTGGAGTGTTATCAGGCAGGGAAACTATGGCTACACCTTC | CAWSVIRQGNYGYTF
TRBJ2-2 | many | TRBD2 | TRBV6-1 | TGTGCCAGCAGTGCGGTGGGGACTAGCGGGAGGATAGGCGGGGAGCTGTTTTTT | CASSAVGTSGRIGGELFF
TRBJ1-2 | many | TRBD1 | TRBV27 | TGTGCCAGCAGTCCAGGGACAGGGAATAACTATGGCTACACCTTC | CASSPGTGNNYGYTF
TRBJ2-5 | many | TRBD2 | TRBV19 | TGTGCCAGTAGTGGAGGGACTAGCGGAGAGACCCAGTACTTC | CASSGGTSGETQYF
TRBJ2-5 | many | TRBD1 | TRBV6-1 | TGTGCCAGCAGTGGATGGGACAGCCAAGAGACCCAGTACTTC | CASSGWDSQETQYF
TRBJ2-4 | few | NA | TRBV4-1 | TGCGCCAGCAGCGATCCGGAGGATCAGCACGAGGGAAACATTCAGTACTTC | CASSDPEDQHEGNIQYF
TRBJ2-7 | many | TRBD2 | TRBV29-1 | TGCAGCGTGCGCTGGCTAGCGGGAGCTTTCGAGCAGTACTTC | CSVRWLAGAFEQYF
TRBJ2-7 | NA | TRBD1 | TRBV6-1 | TGTGCCAGCAGTGCACCCGGACAGGCGGCTAACGAGCAGTACTTC | CASSAPGQAANEQYF
TRBJ2-7 | many | NA | TRBV15 | TGTGCCACCAGCAGATCTTACTCCTACGAGCAGTACTTC | CATSRSYSYEQYF
TRBJ2-2 | NA | NA | TRBV6-1 | TGTGCCAGCAGACCTGCTAGGACAAACACCGGGGAGCTGTTTTTT | CASRPARTNTGELFF
TRBJ1-1 | many | NA | TRBV3-1 | TGTGCCAGCAGCCCTGGGGGGGCGGTATCTGAAGCTTTCTTT | CASSPGGAVSEAFF
TRBJ1-5 | few | NA | TRBV6-1 | TGTGCCAGCAGCCGCCAAGGGAGGCAGGCGGGGGATCGGCCCCAGCATTTT | CASSRQGRQAGDRPQHF
TRBJ2-3 | many | TRBD2 | TRBV5-1 | TGCGCCAGCAGCTTAGCGGGAGGGCCACAAGCAACAGATACGCAGTATTTT | CASSLAGGPQATDTQYF
TRBJ1-3 | many | NA | TRBV7-9 | TGTGCCAGCAGCTCAGAGGCCGCCTCTGGAAACACCATATATTTT | CASSSEAASGNTIYF
TRBJ2-2 | many | TRBD1 | TRBV20-1 | TGCAGTGCCACCGGGACAGGGAACACCGGGGAGCTGTTTTTT | CSATGTGNTGELFF
TRBJ1-1 | many | NA | TRBV27 | TGTGCCAGCAGTTTATCCCATTACAGGAAGATGAACACTGAAGCTTTCTTT | CASSLSHYRKMNTEAFF
TRBJ2-6 | many | NA | TRBV27 | TGTGCCAGCAGGGACAGACCAAACTCTGGGGCCAACGTCCTGACTTTC | CASRDRPNSGANVLTF
TRBJ1-1 | many | NA | TRBV6-2/TRBV6-3 | TGTGCCAGCAGTTATCCGACGTCGAACACTGAAGCTTTCTTT | CASSYPTSNTEAFF
TRBJ1-2 | NA | NA | TRBV6-1 | TGTGCCAGCAGCAAAGGGGGGTACGGCTACAACTTC | CASSKGGYGYNF
TRBJ2-6 | few | TRBD1 | TRBV3-1 | TGTGCCAGCAGCCCCACCCCGGGACAGCCGGGCTCTGGGGCCAACGTCCTGACTTTC | CASSPTPGQPGSGANVLTF
TRBJ2-5 | many | NA | TRBV30 | TGTGCCTGGAGTGTAAGTGGACTTGAGACCCAGCACTTC | CAWSVSGLETQHF
TRBJ2-7 | few | NA | TRBV18 | TGTGCCAGTTCACCAGAGGGGACGGAGCAGTACTTC | CASSPEGTEQYF
TRBJ2-7 | many | TRBD2 | TRBV7-2 | TGTGCCAGCAGCTTGTGGACTAGCGGGAAGTTCTCCTACGAGCAGTACTTC | CASSLWTSGKFSYEQYF
TRBJ1-2 | NA | NA | TRBV6-5 | TGTGCCAGCAGTTACCTACCACCCGTTGGCTATGGCTACACCTTC | CASSYLPPVGYGYTF
TRBJ2-7 | many | TRBD1 | TRBV6-1 | TGTGCCAGCAGCATAGACAGGGGCGCTCCCTACGAGCAGTACTTC | CASSIDRGAPYEQYF
TRBJ2-7 | many | TRBD2 | TRBV30 | TGTGCCTGGAGTACCTCTAGCGGGGGGTTCCTCTACGAGCAGTACTTC | CAWSTSSGGFLYEQYF
TRBJ2-5 | NA | TRBD2 | TRBV28 | TGTGCCAGCAGTGCCCCCGCTAGCGGCCAAGAGACCCAGTACTTC | CASSAPASGQETQYF
TRBJ2-7 | many | TRBD1 | TRBV12-3/TRBV12-4 | TGTGCCAGCAGTCCCGGGACAGGGCGATTGGAGCAGTACTTC | CASSPGTGRLEQYF
TRBJ2-7 | many | TRBD1 | TRBV7-2 | TGTGCCAGCAGGACAGGGGGAACCTACGAGCAGTACTTC | CASRTGGTYEQYF
TRBJ1-3 | many | NA | TRBV12-3/TRBV12-4 | TGTGCCAGCAGTTTAGCGGGCGGCATATATTTT | CASSLAGGIYF
TRBJ2-5 | few | TRBD2 | TRBV5-1 | TGCGCCAGCTCCTCCGGACTAGCGGAGACCCAGTACTTC | CASSSGLAETQYF
TRBJ2-5 | NA | NA | TRBV6-5 | TGTGCCAGCAGTTATCGACAGGGTACTACAGCGGGAGAGGAGGTACAGTACTTC | CASSYRQGTTAGEEVQYF
TRBJ2-7 | many | NA | TRBV12-3/TRBV12-4 | TGTGCCAGCAGTTTTGTTGGTACAGGTACCTACGAGCAGTACTTC | CASSFVGTGTYEQYF
TRBJ2-2 | many | TRBD1 | TRBV7-9 | TGTGCCAGCAGCCCCGGGACAGGGGACACCGGGGAGCTGTTTTTT | CASSPGTGDTGELFF
TRBJ2-5 | many | TRBD2 | TRBV4-1 | TGCGCCAGCAGCCAAGTGGGGGCCCTAGCGGGAAAAGAGACCCAGTACTTC | CASSQVGALAGKETQYF
TRBJ1-1 | many | NA | TRBV28 | TGTGCCAGCAGTCCATGGGGGGCTGAGACTGAAGCTTTCTTT | CASSPWGAETEAFF
TRBJ2-7 | many | NA | TRBV5-1 | TGCGCCAGCAGCCGGGACACCTACGAGCAGTACTTC | CASSRDTYEQYF
TRBJ2-2 | many | NA | TRBV12-3/TRBV12-4 | TGTGCCAGCAGTTTTCTAGCGACGAACACCGGGGAGCTGTTTTTT | CASSFLATNTGELFF
TRBJ1-6 | many | NA | TRBV6-5 | TGTGCCAGCACAGAACGTCGAGTGGGTAATTCACCCCTCCACTTT | CASTERRVGNSPLHF
TRBJ2-5 | NA | NA | TRBV6-2/TRBV6-3 | TGTGCCAGCAGTTCTAGGAGCCAGGGTGAGACCCAGTACTTC | CASSSRSQGETQYF
TRBJ2-5 | many | TRBD2 | TRBV12-3/TRBV12-4 | TGTGCCAGCGGTCCCGGGGGGCAAGAGACCCAGTACTTC | CASGPGGQETQYF
TRBJ1-2 | many | NA | TRBV6-2/TRBV6-3 | TGTGCCAGCAGTCAACCGGGACGGGACTATGGCTACACCTTC | CASSQPGRDYGYTF
TRBJ2-7 | many | NA | TRBV5-1 | TGCGCCAGCAGCTTGGAATCGGACCCTTCATCCTACGAGCAGTACTTC | CASSLESDPSSYEQYF